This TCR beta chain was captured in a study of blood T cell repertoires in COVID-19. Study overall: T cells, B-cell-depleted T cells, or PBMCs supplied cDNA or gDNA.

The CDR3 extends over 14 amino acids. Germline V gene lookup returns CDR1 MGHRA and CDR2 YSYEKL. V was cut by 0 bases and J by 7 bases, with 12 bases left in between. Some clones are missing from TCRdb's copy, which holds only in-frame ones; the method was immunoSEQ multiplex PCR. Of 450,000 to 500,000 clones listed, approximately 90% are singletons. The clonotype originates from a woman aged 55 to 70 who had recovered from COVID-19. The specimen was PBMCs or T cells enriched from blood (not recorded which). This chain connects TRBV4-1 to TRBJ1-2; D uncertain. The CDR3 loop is CASSQEGRVSGYTF. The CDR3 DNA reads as TGCGCCAGCAGCCAAGAGGGCCGAGTAAGTGGCTACACCTTC.